The present TCR beta chain was sequenced within a study of shared clonotypes between healthy human individuals. For the study at large: Each donor had three CD4 naive, three CD4 memory, two CD8 naive and one CD8 memory plate. Study results and caveats: In general, naive subsets displayed greater estimated richness than memory subsets did.

About this clone: The antigen remains undetermined.

Germline CDR1 reads DFQATT; CDR2 reads SNEGSKA (reference sequence). Between the trimmed V and J ends, which lost 3 bases and 7 bases, there was a span of 10 bases. The CDR3 is made up of 11 amino acids. Method: immunoSEQ multiplex PCR; TCRdb's copy keeps in-frame clones and lacks some. The data contain fewer than 1.4 million clones, approximately 78% of them singletons. Sequences were obtained from memory CD4+ T cells from PBMCs. Subset defined: CD45RA-negative fraction. V is TRBV20-1 and J is TRBJ2-7, with D uncertain. This receptor was identified in a man younger than 35 in good health. Some clones in this sample may be carry-over from other donors' samples. CDR3 loop: CSARRWVEQYF. The CDR3 DNA sequence: TGCAGTGCTAGGAGGTGGGTTGAGCAGTACTTC.